These T cell receptor beta chains were read from a single sample in a study of T cell responses to AZD1222 COVID-19 vaccine. Libraries were prepared by immunoSEQ multiplex PCR; TCRdb keeps only in-frame clonotypes and omits some of them. The table has 250,000 to 300,000 clones, around 93% seen once. This sample comprised peripheral blood, obtained 28 days after the second AZD1222 dose. The source is an adult who received the AZD1222 COVID-19 vaccine. The CDR3 runs from the conserved cysteine through the conserved F or W. A D gene is named only where the DNA matches it firmly. Clone size is not always given. Where it is, it says once, few, many or a class for expanded clones.

D gene: TRBD1
clone size: .
V gene: TRBV11-2
J gene: TRBJ1-2
CDR3 DNA: TGTGCCAGCAGCAGCGGACAGGGGGGCAAAGATGGTGGCTACACCTTC
CDR3 protein: CASSSGQGGKDGGYTF

D gene: TRBD1
clone size: .
V gene: TRBV5-4
J gene: TRBJ1-6
CDR3 DNA: TGTGCCAGCAGCTTGGTACCGACAGGGAATTCACCCCTCCACTTT
CDR3 protein: CASSLVPTGNSPLHF

D gene: TRBD2
clone size: .
V gene: TRBV11-2
J gene: TRBJ2-1
CDR3 DNA: TGTGCCAGCAGCTTCGGGCGTAGCGGGGGCTCCTACAATGAGCAGTTCTTC
CDR3 protein: CASSFGRSGGSYNEQFF

D gene: .
clone size: .
V gene: TRBV5-6
J gene: TRBJ2-1
CDR3 DNA: TGTGCCAGCAGCGGAGGGAGCTCCTACAATGAGCAGTTCTTC
CDR3 protein: CASSGGSSYNEQFF

D gene: .
clone size: .
V gene: TRBV19
J gene: TRBJ2-1
CDR3 DNA: TGTGCCAGTAACTCCAGGGGCCTACCGGACAATGAGCAGTTCTTC
CDR3 protein: CASNSRGLPDNEQFF

D gene: TRBD2
clone size: .
V gene: TRBV27
J gene: TRBJ2-7
CDR3 DNA: TGTGCCAGCAGTCCTGGGACTAGCGGGACGTACGAGCAGTACTTC
CDR3 protein: CASSPGTSGTYEQYF

D gene: .
clone size: .
V gene: TRBV3-1/TRBV3-2
J gene: TRBJ1-6
CDR3 DNA: TGTGCCAGCAGCCGAGGGCCATCCCTCCACTTT
CDR3 protein: CASSRGPSLHF

D gene: .
clone size: .
V gene: TRBV28
J gene: TRBJ2-7
CDR3 DNA: TGTGCCAGCAGTGACCTGGACGGCGCCTACGAGCAGTACTTC
CDR3 protein: CASSDLDGAYEQYF

D gene: TRBD1
clone size: .
V gene: TRBV3-1/TRBV3-2
J gene: TRBJ1-1
CDR3 DNA: TGTGCCAGCAGCCAACCAGGGGGCGGGACTGAAGCTTTCTTT
CDR3 protein: CASSQPGGGTEAFF

D gene: .
clone size: .
V gene: TRBV19
J gene: TRBJ2-6
CDR3 DNA: TGTGCCAGTAGCAGCCCCGGGGCCAACGTCCTGACTTTC
CDR3 protein: CASSSPGANVLTF

D gene: .
clone size: .
V gene: TRBV20-1
J gene: TRBJ2-7
CDR3 DNA: TGCAGTGCCCGGGAAGCCTACGAGCAGTACTTC
CDR3 protein: CSAREAYEQYF

D gene: .
clone size: once
V gene: TRBV6-6
J gene: TRBJ1-2
CDR3 DNA: TGTGCCAGCAGTGCCCGGTTCGGGGAGAACACCTTC
CDR3 protein: CASSARFGENTF

D gene: TRBD1
clone size: .
V gene: TRBV19
J gene: TRBJ1-1
CDR3 DNA: TGTGCCAGTAGTATCGGGACAGGGGGGAACACTGAAGCTTTCTTT
CDR3 protein: CASSIGTGGNTEAFF

D gene: .
clone size: .
V gene: TRBV5-1
J gene: TRBJ2-7
CDR3 DNA: TGCGCCAGCGCCCGTGGGGCAGGGTACTCCTACGAGCAGTACTTC
CDR3 protein: CASARGAGYSYEQYF

D gene: .
clone size: .
V gene: TRBV5-1
J gene: TRBJ1-1
CDR3 DNA: TGCGCCAGCAGCGGGGTAGGGAACACTGAAGCTTTCTTT
CDR3 protein: CASSGVGNTEAFF

D gene: .
clone size: .
V gene: TRBV7-8
J gene: TRBJ2-7
CDR3 DNA: TGTGCCAGCAGCTTACTGGGGGCCCGAGACGAGCAGTACTTC
CDR3 protein: CASSLLGARDEQYF

D gene: .
clone size: .
V gene: TRBV2
J gene: TRBJ1-5
CDR3 DNA: TGTGCCAGCAGTCCTGACAGTAGCAATCAGCCCCAGCATTTT
CDR3 protein: CASSPDSSNQPQHF

D gene: .
clone size: .
V gene: TRBV21-1
J gene: TRBJ1-4
CDR3 DNA: TGTGCCAGCAGCAAGGGAGAGTCCACAACTAATGAAAAACTGTTTTTT
CDR3 protein: CASSKGESTTNEKLFF

D gene: .
clone size: .
V gene: TRBV2
J gene: TRBJ2-7
CDR3 DNA: TGTGCCAGCAGTGAAGCTCGACAGAACTACGAGCAGTACTTC
CDR3 protein: CASSEARQNYEQYF

D gene: .
clone size: many
V gene: TRBV5-6
J gene: TRBJ2-2
CDR3 DNA: TGTGCCAGCAGCCCGGGACATTTCACCGGGGAGCTGTTTTTT
CDR3 protein: CASSPGHFTGELFF

D gene: .
clone size: .
V gene: TRBV15
J gene: TRBJ1-3
CDR3 DNA: TGTGCCACCAGCTCCGGGGGGCGGCGGGGAAACACCATATATTTT
CDR3 protein: CATSSGGRRGNTIYF

D gene: .
clone size: .
V gene: TRBV24-1
J gene: TRBJ1-5
CDR3 DNA: TGTGCCACCAGTGATATCTCATCCCGGGAGCCCCAGCATTTT
CDR3 protein: CATSDISSREPQHF

D gene: .
clone size: .
V gene: TRBV28
J gene: TRBJ2-7
CDR3 DNA: TGTGCCAGCATAGGGGACACATCCTACGAGCAGTACTTC
CDR3 protein: CASIGDTSYEQYF

D gene: .
clone size: .
V gene: TRBV5-1
J gene: TRBJ2-3
CDR3 DNA: TGCGCCAGCAGCAGCCTGTTGGGAGATACGCAGTATTTT
CDR3 protein: CASSSLLGDTQYF

D gene: .
clone size: few
V gene: TRBV28
J gene: TRBJ1-6
CDR3 DNA: TGTGCCATCACAGGCTACGATAATTCACCCCTCCACTTT
CDR3 protein: CAITGYDNSPLHF

D gene: .
clone size: .
V gene: TRBV6-1
J gene: TRBJ1-5
CDR3 DNA: TGTGCCAGCAGTGAAGGGGGGGACCTTGGGCCCCAGCATTTT
CDR3 protein: CASSEGGDLGPQHF

D gene: .
clone size: .
V gene: TRBV9
J gene: TRBJ1-1
CDR3 DNA: TGTGCCAGCAGCGTAGGCCATAAGGGGGGGAACACTGAAGCTTTCTTT
CDR3 protein: CASSVGHKGGNTEAFF

D gene: TRBD2
clone size: .
V gene: TRBV9
J gene: TRBJ2-7
CDR3 DNA: TGTGCCAGCAGCCCAGAAGGGACTAGCCAGCGCGAGCAGTACTTC
CDR3 protein: CASSPEGTSQREQYF

D gene: .
clone size: .
V gene: TRBV7-3
J gene: TRBJ1-5
CDR3 DNA: TGTGCCAGCAGCCAGGGCCCAAATCAGCCCCAGCATTTT
CDR3 protein: CASSQGPNQPQHF

D gene: .
clone size: .
V gene: TRBV5-1
J gene: TRBJ1-6
CDR3 DNA: TGCGCCAGCAGCTTGGCGGGCTGGAGTTCACCCCTCCACTTT
CDR3 protein: CASSLAGWSSPLHF

D gene: .
clone size: .
V gene: TRBV10-3
J gene: TRBJ1-4
CDR3 DNA: TGTGCCATCAGTGAGGCTAGGGGGTCCGCGACTAATGAAAAACTGTTTTTT
CDR3 protein: CAISEARGSATNEKLFF

D gene: TRBD2
clone size: .
V gene: TRBV5-6
J gene: TRBJ2-3
CDR3 DNA: TGTGCCAGCAGCTTTTCAAGACTAGCGGGGGGGATAGATACGCAGTATTTT
CDR3 protein: CASSFSRLAGGIDTQYF

D gene: .
clone size: .
V gene: TRBV3-1/TRBV3-2
J gene: TRBJ1-2
CDR3 DNA: TGTGCCAGCAGCCCGGGGACTTATGGCTACACCTTC
CDR3 protein: CASSPGTYGYTF

D gene: TRBD2
clone size: once
V gene: TRBV9
J gene: TRBJ2-5
CDR3 DNA: TGTGCCAGCAGCCCCGGGACTAGGGGTTCGGGGACCCAGTACTTC
CDR3 protein: CASSPGTRGSGTQYF

D gene: .
clone size: once
V gene: TRBV2
J gene: TRBJ1-1
CDR3 DNA: TGTGCCAGCATGAGGGCAGTCGTGGGTAACACTGAAGCTTTCTTT
CDR3 protein: CASMRAVVGNTEAFF

D gene: .
clone size: once
V gene: TRBV9
J gene: TRBJ1-2
CDR3 DNA: TGTGCCAGCAGCGTAGGGTCAGGGCCCATCCGGGGCTATGGCTACACCTTC
CDR3 protein: CASSVGSGPIRGYGYTF

D gene: .
clone size: .
V gene: TRBV2
J gene: TRBJ1-2
CDR3 DNA: TGTGCCAGCAATCTGTCCGGCGGCTACACCTTC
CDR3 protein: CASNLSGGYTF

D gene: .
clone size: .
V gene: TRBV6-4
J gene: TRBJ1-1
CDR3 DNA: TGTGCCAGCAGTGAGCGGGGGCCGGACACTGAAGCTTTCTTT
CDR3 protein: CASSERGPDTEAFF

D gene: .
clone size: .
V gene: TRBV9
J gene: TRBJ1-2
CDR3 DNA: TGTGCCAGCAGCCCCTCCCGTTCTTCCCTAGCTAACTATGGCTACACCTTC
CDR3 protein: CASSPSRSSLANYGYTF

D gene: .
clone size: .
V gene: TRBV3-1/TRBV3-2
J gene: TRBJ1-4
CDR3 DNA: TGTGCCAGCAGCCAAGAAGTCAGGGTTGAAAAACTGTTTTTT
CDR3 protein: CASSQEVRVEKLFF

D gene: TRBD1
clone size: .
V gene: TRBV6-5
J gene: TRBJ1-6
CDR3 DNA: TGTGCCAGCAGTTGGACAGGGGAAGGGTCACCCCTCCACTTT
CDR3 protein: CASSWTGEGSPLHF

D gene: TRBD1
clone size: .
V gene: TRBV7-6
J gene: TRBJ1-1
CDR3 DNA: TGTGCCAGCAGCGCTCGAGGGGGCCGTAACACTGAAGCTTTCTTT
CDR3 protein: CASSARGGRNTEAFF